This T cell receptor beta chain came from a study of blood T cell repertoires in COVID-19 (dated by TCRdb to the early 2020s). As for the study more broadly: Samples covering the acute and convalescent phases of COVID-19 were provided by collaborators in the United States, Italy and Spain. Where available, HLA class I and class II types were obtained from metadata supplied by the sample provider rather than from assay-based typing. Samples were obtained from the ongoing ImmuneRACE study (first 160 participants) and from some 1,300 subjects provided by 6 global collaborators. The prospective study material was composed of cDNA or gDNA derived from T cells, B-cell-depleted T cells, or PBMCs. The sample metadata nearly always contained a de-identified subject ID, COVID-19 status, age in years and sex. A freely available public database, intended as a resource for researchers studying the immune response to SARS-CoV-2, is where the repertoires were released. Deeply sampled blood TCRbeta repertoires from subjects exposed to, actively infected with, or recovered from COVID-19 were included in the dataset.

General conclusions and limits of the study: Clinical and demographic metadata were provided uncurated, with the amount varying by source and participant.

The germline V and J ends show losses of 2 bases and 1 base respectively, and no gene match explains 4 bases of the junction. Taken from cysteine to phenylalanine, the CDR3 has 15 residues. Only the CDR3 part of the read is kept: 45 bases, read in frame from the first base. CDR1 and CDR2 (SGHTA, FQGNSA) derive from the germline V gene. The immunoSEQ Assay, a bias-controlled multiplex PCR, was used to amplify TCRbeta CDR3 regions from genomic DNA. Concerning the study's data processing: The number of nucleated cells in each sample was estimated from the amplification of reference gene primers within the assay. To quantify the absolute abundance of each unique TCRbeta CDR3 rearrangement, sequence reads were collapsed and filtered. Productive Simpson clonality was computed per sample as the square root of Simpson's diversity index over productive rearrangements. TCRdb re-hosts the immuneACCESS table, in-frame sequences only. Its copies lack some clones; in the studies checked, an unresolved V gene accounts for under half of them, and the cause for the rest is not known. Clone size and the V and J calls come from that table; the DNA yielded D and trimming. Recorded for this sample are around 30,000 clones; 85% to 90% of them occurred a single time. Jointly, the top ten make up roughly a tenth of the sample.

On this clone: This clone's antigen is unknown. No base quality values were provided; no much bigger clone lies one nucleotide off.

The collaborating institutions used their own protocols to collect whole blood in K2EDTA tubes. Collaborator samples were shipped for TCRbeta analysis as frozen whole blood, isolated PBMCs, or DNA extracted from either sample type. The sequencing input was peripheral blood. This TCR was recovered from a man aged 60 to 69 with acute or convalescent COVID-19. Recombination joined TRBV7-2 with TRBJ2-5; the junction holds 7 bases that match TRBD1. The nucleotide sequence is given as TGTGCCAGCAGCTTAATGGGACAGAGCCAAGAGACCCAGTACTTC. Its protein is CASSLMGQSQETQYF.